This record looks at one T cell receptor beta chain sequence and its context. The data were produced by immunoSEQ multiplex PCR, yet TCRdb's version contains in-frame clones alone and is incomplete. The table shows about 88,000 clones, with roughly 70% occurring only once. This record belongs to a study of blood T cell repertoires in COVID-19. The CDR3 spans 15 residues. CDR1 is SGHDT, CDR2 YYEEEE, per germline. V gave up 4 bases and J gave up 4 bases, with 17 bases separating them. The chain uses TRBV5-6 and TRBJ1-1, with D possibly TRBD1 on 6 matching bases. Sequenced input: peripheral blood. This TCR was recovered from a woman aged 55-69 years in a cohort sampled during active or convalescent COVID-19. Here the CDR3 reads CASSPTGTQLTEAFF. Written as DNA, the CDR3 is TGTGCCAGCAGCCCTACCGGGACACAACTCACTGAAGCTTTCTTT.